One and the same sample provided the 4 T cell receptor beta chains below, sequenced in a study of T cell responses to AZD1222 COVID-19 vaccine. Assay used: immunoSEQ multiplex PCR; TCRdb lists only in-frame clones, some missing. The data contain 110,000 to 150,000 clones, 80% to 90% of them singletons. Material: peripheral blood, obtained on day 0 of AZD1222 vaccination. The receptors shown here come from an adult in good health.

The CDR3 DNA reads as TGTGCTAGTGGTTTAGACAGACTCTATGGCTACACCTTC. Its protein product is CASGLDRLYGYTF. The rearrangement uses TRBV12-5 and TRBJ1-2, with D tentatively TRBD1 (5 bases). The CDR3 length is 13 residues. Looked up from germline, CDR1 is LGHNT and CDR2 is FRNRAP. Trimming removed 3 bases from V and 4 bases from J, with 9 bases in between. The complete variable domain, with remaining parts taken from reference TRBV12-5 and TRBJ1-2, reads DARVTQTPRHKVTEMGQEVTMRCQPILGHNTVFWYRQTMMQGLELLAYFRNRAPLDDSGMPKDRFSAEMPDATLATLKIQPSEPRDSAVYFCASGLDRLYGYTFGSGTRLTVV.

The V and J genes are TRBV19 and TRBJ1-3; the D is unclear. The CDR3 extends over 16 amino acids. Between the trimmed V and J ends, which lost 4 bases and 3 bases, there was a span of 16 bases. Germline V gene sequence: CDR1 LNHDA, CDR2 SQIVND (reference sequence). The CDR3 reads CASSTRVERVGNTIYF. CDR3 DNA: TGTGCCAGTAGTACCCGGGTTGAGCGGGTTGGAAACACCATATATTTT.

The gene calls are TRBV3-1 (or the pseudogene TRBV3-2) and TRBJ2-2, with 8 positions matching TRBD2. J gave up 6 bases and V 1 base, and 7 bases lay outside the gene matches. Germline-derived CDR1 and CDR2 are LGHDT and YNNKEL (reference sequence). The CDR3 is made up of 16 amino acids. The chain's CDR3 is CASSQVNGRAPGELFF. The CDR3 DNA follows: TGTGCCAGCAGCCAAGTTAACGGGAGGGCCCCCGGGGAGCTGTTTTTT.

This clone was observed once. The V call is TRBV2, the J call TRBJ1-4; 8 nucleotides match TRBD1. The CDR3 consists of 14 residues. Germline V gives CDR1 SNHLY, CDR2 FYNNEI. J was trimmed by 7 bases and V by 6 bases; bases with no gene match: 7. CDR3 DNA: TGTGCCAGCAGGAAGACAGGGGTATTTGAAAAACTGTTTTTT. Translated: CASRKTGVFEKLFF. Together with reference TRBV2 and TRBJ1-4, the CDR3 gives the full variable domain: EPEVTQTPSHQVTQMGQEVILRCVPISNHLYFYWYRQILGQKVEFLVSFYNNEISEKSEIFDDQFSVERPDGSNFTLKIRSTKLEDSAMYFCASRKTGVFEKLFFGSGTQLSVL.